This TCR beta chain emerged from a study of metastatic and nonmetastatic thyroid tumors. Overall study context: Comparison of repertoires was carried out across blood and tumor or nodule tissue from malignant and benign thyroid patients.

General study points: In both blood and tumor samples, TCR beta diversity was reported significantly higher for malignant than benign nodules.

Among the patients, none had received any treatment before thyroid surgery. A word on this clone: Its cognate antigen is unknown.

Original methodology: Differences in CDR3 between clinicopathological groups were drawn on to build a classifier intended to discriminate distant-metastatic papillary thyroid cancer patients. TCRdb re-called the PCR reads with MiXCR. TCRdb's processing, not the authors' own work, is the source of the V and J calls. The sample lists 30,000 to 45,000 clones; around 33% were seen once. Sequencing was done on a sample of tumor tissue. The source of this sequence is a female donor with papillary thyroid cancer or a benign thyroid nodule (not recorded which). Some clones in this sample may be carry-over from other donors' samples.

The CDR3 DNA sequence: TGTGCCAGCAGCCGAGGGACAGGGGGCACCTACGAGCAGTACTTC. Residues: CASSRGTGGTYEQYF. The rearrangement joins TRBV14 to TRBJ2-7, with 12 nucleotides matching TRBD1. Germline-derived CDR1 and CDR2 are SGHDN and FVKESK. The CDR3 spans 15 residues. With V trimmed by 4 bases and J by 2 bases, 3 bases remained unmatched. The full variable domain, its missing parts supplied by reference TRBV14 and TRBJ2-7, is EAGVTQFPSHSVIEKGQTVTLRCDPISGHDNLYWYRRVMGKEIKFLLHFVKESKQDESGMPNNRFLAERTGGTYSTLKVQPAELEDSGVYFCASSRGTGGTYEQYFGPGTRLTVT.